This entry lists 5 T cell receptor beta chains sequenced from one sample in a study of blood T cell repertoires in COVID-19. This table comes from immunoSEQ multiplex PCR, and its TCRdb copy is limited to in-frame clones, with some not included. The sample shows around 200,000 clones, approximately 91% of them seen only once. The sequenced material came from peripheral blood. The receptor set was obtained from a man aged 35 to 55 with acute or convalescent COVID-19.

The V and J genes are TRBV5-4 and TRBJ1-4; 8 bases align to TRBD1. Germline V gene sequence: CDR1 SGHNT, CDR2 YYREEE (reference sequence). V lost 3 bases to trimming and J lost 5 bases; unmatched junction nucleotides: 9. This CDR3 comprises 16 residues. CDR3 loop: CASSSDDRGSNEKLFF. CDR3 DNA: TGTGCCAGCAGCTCAGACGACAGGGGTTCAAATGAAAAACTGTTTTTT.

The CDR3: CATSSPGRSSYNEQFF. Written as DNA, the CDR3 is TGTGCCACCAGCAGCCCGGGAAGGAGCTCCTACAATGAGCAGTTCTTC. This chain connects TRBV15 to TRBJ2-1, with D possibly being TRBD2 (5 bases). Trimming pared 3 bases from V and 0 bases from J, leaving 12 bases between. CDR1 LNHNV and CDR2 YYDKDF come from the germline V gene (reference sequence). The CDR3 is made up of 16 amino acids.

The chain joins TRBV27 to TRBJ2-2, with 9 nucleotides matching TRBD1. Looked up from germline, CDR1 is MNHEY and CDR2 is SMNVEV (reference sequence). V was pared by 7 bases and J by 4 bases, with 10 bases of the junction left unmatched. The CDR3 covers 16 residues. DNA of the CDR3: TGTGCCAGCAAAAGACAGGGGGGGAGGCGCACCGGGGAGCTGTTTTTT. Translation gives CASKRQGGRRTGELFF.

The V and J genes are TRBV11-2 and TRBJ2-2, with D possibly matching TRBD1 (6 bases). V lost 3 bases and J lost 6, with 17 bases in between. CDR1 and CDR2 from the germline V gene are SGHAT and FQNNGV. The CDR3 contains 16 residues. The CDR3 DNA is TGTGCCAGCAGCTTCGCAGGGGAAGGATTTTCCGGGGAGCTGTTTTTT. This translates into CASSFAGEGFSGELFF. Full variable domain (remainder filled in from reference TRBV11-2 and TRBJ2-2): EAGVAQSPRYKIIEKRQSVAFWCNPISGHATLYWYQQILGQGPKLLIQFQNNGVVDDSQLPKDRFSAERLKGVDSTLKIQPAKLEDSAVYLCASSFAGEGFSGELFFGEGSRLTVL.

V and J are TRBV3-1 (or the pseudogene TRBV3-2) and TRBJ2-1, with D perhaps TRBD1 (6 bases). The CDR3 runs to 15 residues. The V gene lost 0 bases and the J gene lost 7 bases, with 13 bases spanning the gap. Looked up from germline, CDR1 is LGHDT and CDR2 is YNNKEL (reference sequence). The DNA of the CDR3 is TGTGCCAGCAGCCAAGATGGTGCCAGGGGAAATGAGCAGTTCTTC. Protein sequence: CASSQDGARGNEQFF.